In this sample, the clone carrying this T cell receptor (beta chain) turned up a few times. What it recognizes is unknown. This sample also contains other DNA sequences that code for the same CDR3. This entry belongs to a study of T cell responses to AZD1222 COVID-19 vaccine. Study-wide points: The breadth and depth of Spike-specific TCRs increased once two AZD1222 doses had been given. Repertoires were obtained solely post-peak T cell response. The donor group comprised mostly white British people and more females; the analysis possibly underestimated clonal diversity.

Repertoires were generated with immunoSEQ multiplex PCR, while TCRdb's copy carries only in-frame clones and drops some. The sample has tens of thousands of clones; roughly 89% are singletons. This CDR3 is built from 11 residues. The germline V and J ends were trimmed by 6 bases and 3 bases, with 6 bases remaining between them. Germline V CDR1 and CDR2: SEHNR, FQNEAQ (reference sequence). The sequence came from an adult who received the AZD1222 COVID-19 vaccine. Sequencing used peripheral blood, obtained 28 days after the second AZD1222 dose. The chain employs TRBV7-9 and TRBJ2-7; D is undetermined. CDR3 nucleotides: TGTGCCAGCAGTTTAAACTACGAGCAGTACTTC. Its translation: CASSLNYEQYF.